This entry features one T cell receptor beta chain sequence. Its antigen remains undetermined. Per-base qualities were not stored, and no clone one base away is much larger. TCRbeta CDR3 regions were amplified from genomic DNA by means of the immunoSEQ Assay, a bias-controlled multiplex PCR. The authors' pipeline ran thus. The number of nucleated cells in each sample was estimated from the amplification of reference gene primers within the assay. Sequence reads were collapsed and filtered to measure the absolute abundance of every unique TCRbeta CDR3 rearrangement. Productive Simpson clonality was computed per sample as the square root of Simpson's diversity index over productive rearrangements. The source is immuneACCESS, and TCRdb retained only in-frame sequences with V and J called. Part of the clones is not carried over; for the studies checked, unresolved V genes explain less than half of this, and the remainder is unexplained. The DNA was the basis for D and trimming; V, J and clone size are from that table. The sample includes about 180,000 clones, with around 88% observed a single time. The ten largest clones take up 4% to 5% of the sample.

Each collaborating institution followed its own protocols to collect whole blood in K2EDTA tubes. Collaborator samples were shipped for TCRbeta analysis as frozen whole blood, isolated PBMCs, or DNA extracted from either sample type. These data originate in a study of blood T cell repertoires in COVID-19 (dated by TCRdb to 2020 to 2022). Describing the broader study: Collaborator samples came from the United States, Italy and Spain and covered acute and convalescent phases of COVID-19. The prospective study material was composed of cDNA or gDNA derived from T cells, B-cell-depleted T cells, or PBMCs. Deeply sampled blood TCRbeta repertoires from subjects exposed to, actively infected with, or recovered from COVID-19 were included in the dataset. The repertoires were released in a freely available public database meant as a resource for research on the immune response to SARS-CoV-2. Samples came from the ongoing ImmuneRACE study (first 160 participants) plus 1,254 subjects from 6 global collaborators. A de-identified subject ID, COVID-19 status, age in years and sex were almost always included in the sample metadata. Where HLA class I and class II types were available, the types were taken from metadata supplied by the sample provider, not from assay-based typing.

Points the paper makes about the study in general: The quantity of clinical and demographic metadata differed by source and by participant and was supplied without curation.

As encoded in the germline V gene (reference sequence), CDR1 is MNHEY while CDR2 is SMNVEV. The germline V and J ends show losses of 5 bases and 3 bases respectively, and no gene match explains 7 bases of the junction. Reading from cysteine to phenylalanine, the CDR3 counts 15 amino acids. Only the CDR3 portion is preserved as DNA: 45 bases, with reading frame beginning at the first base. Sequenced input: peripheral blood. The clonotype originates from a woman in her twenties or thirties with acute or convalescent COVID-19. The chain couples TRBV27 to TRBJ1-1, and 9 junctional nucleotides match TRBD1. The CDR3 in this case is CASSPRQGVDTEAFF. The nucleotide sequence is TGTGCCAGCAGTCCAAGACAGGGGGTGGACACTGAAGCTTTCTTT.